The T cell receptor beta chain under discussion was sequenced for a study of identical twins. The study, taken as a whole, reports: These conclusions were based on statistical analysis (cross-sectional, not following the same donors).

A universal primer site arose from template switching, and cDNA bore unique molecular identifiers. TCRdb independently ran MiXCR on the 5' RACE reads; one entry per CDR3 protein. The sample yields 400,000 to 600,000 distinct CDR3 sequences, around 22% seen once. Only a few counts were recorded for this clonotype. What it binds is unknown. Germline-derived CDR1 and CDR2 are LNHNV and YYDKDF (reference sequence). The CDR3 has 15 residues. Trimming left V 5 bases short and J 2 bases short, with 13 bases between. The same sample was also studied in work on yellow fever vaccine responses in identical twins. That study adds: As reported, the vaccine T cell response of twins seemed partly convergent and partly personalized.

The receptor was derived from a young woman in good health. The chain joins TRBV15 to TRBJ2-1, with a possible D match to TRBD1 (5 bases). Sequencing used CD4+ T cells sorted from blood. The CDR3 bases are TGTGCCACCAGCCCCCCCCAGGGAACCTACAATGAGCAGTTCTTC. Protein sequence: CATSPPQGTYNEQFF.